This is a list of T cell receptor beta chains from one sample in a study of monozygotic twins with inflammatory bowel disease. TCRdb reprocessed the 5' RACE reads and reports one entry per CDR3 protein, with no DNA. Reported are some 330,000 distinct CDR3 sequences; the ten largest clones contain approximately 5.9%. The sample taken for sequencing was blood. These receptors were collected from a human donor with ulcerative colitis or Crohn's disease, or a healthy co-twin of an affected twin (not recorded which). The CDR3 runs from the conserved cysteine through the conserved F or W.

CDR3 protein: CASSLQGGDEQYF
V gene: TRBV25-1
J gene: TRBJ2-7

CDR3 protein: CASSLTQRTNYGYTF
V gene: TRBV7-9
J gene: TRBJ1-2

CDR3 protein: CASSLTQGANEQFF
V gene: TRBV5-1
J gene: TRBJ2-1

CDR3 protein: CASSPGTGGYWFF
V gene: TRBV7-2
J gene: TRBJ2-1

CDR3 protein: CASSDRTPSSGNTIYF
V gene: TRBV5-1
J gene: TRBJ1-3

CDR3 protein: CASSLAGGLIQYF
V gene: TRBV14
J gene: TRBJ2-4

CDR3 protein: CASSVVSGLVYNEQFF
V gene: TRBV19
J gene: TRBJ2-1

CDR3 protein: CSARPTTGLGNQPQHF
V gene: TRBV20-1
J gene: TRBJ1-5

CDR3 protein: CASSGTPPVVETQYF
V gene: TRBV18
J gene: TRBJ2-5

CDR3 protein: CASTRDFQETQYF
V gene: TRBV6-6
J gene: TRBJ2-5

CDR3 protein: CASSFDVAGVGEQYF
V gene: TRBV12-3/TRBV12-4
J gene: TRBJ2-7

CDR3 protein: CSARDRRYTDTQYF
V gene: TRBV20-1
J gene: TRBJ2-3

CDR3 protein: CSSGGGYGTQYF
V gene: TRBV29-1
J gene: TRBJ2-5

CDR3 protein: CASSPAVYGTDTQYF
V gene: TRBV7-9
J gene: TRBJ2-3

CDR3 protein: CASSLSIQPQHF
V gene: TRBV28
J gene: TRBJ1-5

CDR3 protein: CASSPAGLSGANVLTF
V gene: TRBV4-1
J gene: TRBJ2-6

CDR3 protein: CATKGGRGLGSGGVSYNEQFF
V gene: TRBV6-2/TRBV6-3
J gene: TRBJ2-1

CDR3 protein: CAIKTGPDTQYF
V gene: TRBV10-3
J gene: TRBJ2-3

CDR3 protein: CSAGTTGGLWNSPLHF
V gene: TRBV20-1
J gene: TRBJ1-6

CDR3 protein: CSASNPASGGPDAQYF
V gene: TRBV20-1
J gene: TRBJ2-5

CDR3 protein: CASSLDRLNYGYTF
V gene: TRBV7-3
J gene: TRBJ1-2

CDR3 protein: CASSLPGLAGRADTQYF
V gene: TRBV28
J gene: TRBJ2-3

CDR3 protein: CASSGPSAGGSTQYF
V gene: TRBV7-2
J gene: TRBJ2-3

CDR3 protein: CASTNYKGQPQHF
V gene: TRBV6-2/TRBV6-3
J gene: TRBJ1-5

CDR3 protein: CASSAFWTDFNTGELFF
V gene: TRBV7-9
J gene: TRBJ2-2

CDR3 protein: CASRAGTGTYNEQFF
V gene: TRBV12-3/TRBV12-4
J gene: TRBJ2-1

CDR3 protein: CASSQDPGLAGQETQYF
V gene: TRBV27
J gene: TRBJ2-5

CDR3 protein: CASTPPGTVEAFF
V gene: TRBV5-7
J gene: TRBJ1-1

CDR3 protein: CASSLVSETQYF
V gene: TRBV5-1
J gene: TRBJ2-5

CDR3 protein: CASSPGQGVVNTEAFF
V gene: TRBV5-1
J gene: TRBJ1-1

CDR3 protein: CASSYGDRVLETQYF
V gene: TRBV7-2
J gene: TRBJ2-5

CDR3 protein: CASSPDYQETQYF
V gene: TRBV18
J gene: TRBJ2-5

CDR3 protein: CSPTRGSYEQYF
V gene: TRBV20-1
J gene: TRBJ2-7

CDR3 protein: CARHRRGYPNYGYTF
V gene: TRBV9
J gene: TRBJ1-2

CDR3 protein: CASSLQGGKYEQYF
V gene: TRBV7-2
J gene: TRBJ2-7

CDR3 protein: CASRRTGGLSTEAFF
V gene: TRBV2
J gene: TRBJ1-1

CDR3 protein: CASSLAGGGETQYF
V gene: TRBV7-2
J gene: TRBJ2-5

CDR3 protein: CASINLCHEQYF
V gene: TRBV21-1
J gene: TRBJ2-7

CDR3 protein: CASSQESGTDTQYF
V gene: TRBV4-2
J gene: TRBJ2-3

CDR3 protein: CASSPDTVGSYEQYF
V gene: TRBV18
J gene: TRBJ2-7

CDR3 protein: CASSFRVAGANVLTF
V gene: TRBV7-2
J gene: TRBJ2-6

CDR3 protein: CASSVNVVGRNEQFF
V gene: TRBV9
J gene: TRBJ2-1